This paragraph reports one TCR beta chain. What it binds is unknown. This sample is drawn from a study of OX40 agonist ivuxolimab in advanced cancers. On the study more broadly: Every patient in dose escalation had hepatocellular carcinoma, melanoma, renal cell or head and neck cancer. Study-level points and caveats: Both CD4+ and CD8+ T cell populations in blood had undergone clonal expansion by week 6 at 0.1 to 3.0 mg/kg.

Using immunoSEQ multiplex PCR, the repertoire was profiled, and TCRdb retains in-frame clones only, with some absent. The sample carries 25,000 to 30,000 clones, roughly 80% recorded once. Exclusion applied to patients with autoimmune disease history or systemic immunosuppression. This CDR3 comprises 12 residues. CDR1 is MNHEY, CDR2 SMNVEV, per germline (reference sequence). This rearrangement joins TRBV27 to TRBJ2-4; D remains unclear. The sequence derives from an adult with an advanced solid tumor such as melanoma, head and neck, liver or kidney cancer. Sequences were derived from CD4+ or CD8+ T cells sorted from blood, sampled in a trial of the OX40 agonist ivuxolimab. CDR3 in amino acids: CETRTAKNIQYF. Written as DNA, the CDR3 is TGTGAGACAAGGACGGCCAAAAACATTCAGTACTTC.